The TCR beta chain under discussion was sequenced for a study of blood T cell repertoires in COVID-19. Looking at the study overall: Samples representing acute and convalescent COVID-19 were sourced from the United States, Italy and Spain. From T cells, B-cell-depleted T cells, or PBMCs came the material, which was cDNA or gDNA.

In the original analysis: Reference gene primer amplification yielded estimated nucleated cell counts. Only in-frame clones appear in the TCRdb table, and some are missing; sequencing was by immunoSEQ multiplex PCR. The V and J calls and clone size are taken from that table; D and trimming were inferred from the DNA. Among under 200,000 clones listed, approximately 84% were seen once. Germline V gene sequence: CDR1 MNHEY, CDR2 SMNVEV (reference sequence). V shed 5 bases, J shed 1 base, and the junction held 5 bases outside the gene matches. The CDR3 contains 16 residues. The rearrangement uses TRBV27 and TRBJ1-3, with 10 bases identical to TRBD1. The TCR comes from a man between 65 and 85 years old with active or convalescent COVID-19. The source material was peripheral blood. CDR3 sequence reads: CASSPGTGVSGNTIYF. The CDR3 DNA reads TGTGCCAGCAGTCCCGGGACAGGGGTTTCTGGAAACACCATATATTTT.